This T cell receptor (beta chain) was retrieved from a study of blood T cells in healthy people across ages. Germline V gives CDR1 MNHNY, CDR2 SVGAGI (reference sequence). The J segment lost 5 bases and the V segment lost 9 bases, leaving 5 bases of the junction unmatched. The CDR3 covers 12 residues. Through a sample-barcoded 5' primer and a J-beta primer mix, a second PCR was run for roughly 7 to 12 cycles. One entry per CDR3 protein results from TCRdb running MiXCR on the 5' RACE reads. The sample holds about 1.4 million distinct CDR3 sequences; approximately 63% are singletons and the top ten take roughly 7%.

Sequenced sample: blood. The chain combines TRBV6-6 with TRBJ2-7, with 9 bases aligning to TRBD1. The source of this sequence is a man in his late teens or twenties in good health. The CDR3 coding sequence is TGTGCCAGGGGACAGGGAGGGCACGAGCAGTACTTC. Its translation is CARGQGGHEQYF.